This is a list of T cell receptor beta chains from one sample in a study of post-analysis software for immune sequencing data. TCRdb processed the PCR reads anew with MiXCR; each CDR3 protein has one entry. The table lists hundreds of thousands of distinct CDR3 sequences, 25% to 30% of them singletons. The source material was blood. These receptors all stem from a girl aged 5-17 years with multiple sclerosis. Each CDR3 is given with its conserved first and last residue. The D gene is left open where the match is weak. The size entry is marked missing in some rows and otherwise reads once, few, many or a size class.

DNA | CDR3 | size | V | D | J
TGCGCCAGCAGCTCCGACTTGACAGGGTTGGACGATACGCAGTATTTT | CASSSDLTGLDDTQYF | few | TRBV5-1 | TRBD1 | TRBJ2-3
TGTGCCAGCAGAGAAGAAGAGCCGTCTGTCTACAATGAGCAGTTCTTC | CASREEEPSVYNEQFF | NA | TRBV6-1 | NA | TRBJ2-1
TGTGCCAGCAGTTTATCCGGGACAGGGTGGTACGAGCAGTACTTC | CASSLSGTGWYEQYF | NA | TRBV27 | TRBD1 | TRBJ2-7
TGTGCCACCAGCGGGGACAGGGGGGATGGCTACACCTTC | CATSGDRGDGYTF | many | TRBV15 | TRBD1 | TRBJ1-2
TGTGCCAGCAGCTGGGGACTAGCGAGCAATGAGCAGTTCTTC | CASSWGLASNEQFF | NA | TRBV11-3 | TRBD2 | TRBJ2-1
TGCGCCAGCAGCCAAGATATCGGGGACCGTAAGGACATTCAGTACTTC | CASSQDIGDRKDIQYF | NA | TRBV4-1 | NA | TRBJ2-4
TGCGCCAGCAGCCAAACCTGTTTCAGGGGGCTAACGGGGTACTTC | CASSQTCFRGLTGYF | NA | TRBV4-3 | TRBD1 | TRBJ2-5
TGTGCCAGCCAAGGGAGCTCTGGGGCCAACATCCTGACTTTC | CASQGSSGANILTF | NA | TRBV27 | NA | TRBJ2-6
TGTGCCATCAGTGGGACTAGCGGGGGGCCGGGAGATACGCAGTATTTT | CAISGTSGGPGDTQYF | few | TRBV10-3 | TRBD2 | TRBJ2-3
TGTGCCAGCAGTGAAATAGGCCAGGGGCTAGAGACCCAGTACTTC | CASSEIGQGLETQYF | few | TRBV25-1 | NA | TRBJ2-5
TGTGCCAGCAGCTTAGCATCACTAGCGGCTAGGTCCTACAATGAGCAGTTCTTC | CASSLASLAARSYNEQFF | few | TRBV7-2 | TRBD2 | TRBJ2-1
TGTGCCAGCAGCTTGCTCGGCAGGGGGAGAGAGCAGCCCCAGCATTTT | CASSLLGRGREQPQHF | NA | TRBV5-6 | TRBD1 | TRBJ1-5
TGTGCCAGCAAGAAAGGGCCCACCTACGAGCAGTACTTC | CASKKGPTYEQYF | NA | TRBV12-3/TRBV12-4 | NA | TRBJ2-7
TGCAGCGTTGTTCAGGGTAGCTATGGCTACACCTTC | CSVVQGSYGYTF | many | TRBV29-1 | NA | TRBJ1-2
TGTGCCAGCAGCCGACAGGGGCCAGAACAGCCCCAGCATTTT | CASSRQGPEQPQHF | many | TRBV6-6 | TRBD1 | TRBJ1-5
TGTGCCAGCAGCCGAGGGGGACTCAATGAGCAGTTCTTC | CASSRGGLNEQFF | few | TRBV7-9 | NA | TRBJ2-1
TGCAGGGCTGCTAAGACAGATACGCAGTATTTT | CRAAKTDTQYF | NA | TRBV20-1 | NA | TRBJ2-3